This TCR beta chain is drawn from a study of shared clonotypes between healthy human individuals. About this clone: This sample includes further DNA sequences coding for the same CDR3.

In the naive CD8 group, cells lacked CD45RO and were positively selected for CCR7, so terminally differentiated effector memory CD45RA+ cells were left out. TCRdb's copy holds only in-frame clones and misses some; the assay was immunoSEQ multiplex PCR. The sample has about 2 million clones, less than 95% seen once. This CDR3 is 14 amino acids long. V lost 0 bases and J lost 3; bases outside the gene matches: 2. Germline V gene lookup returns CDR1 MNHEY and CDR2 SVGAGI. The genes are TRBV6-5 and TRBJ2-7, with 7 bases fitting TRBD1. This receptor was taken from a man aged 18 to 35 in good health. The sequencing sample was made of naive CD8+ T cells sorted from blood. The CDR3 DNA is TGTGCCAGCAGTTACTCATGGGACAGCTACGAGCAGTACTTC. Translated: CASSYSWDSYEQYF.